This T cell receptor (beta chain) came from a study of Ad26.COV2.S vaccination and SARS-CoV-2 variants. Study context: Enrollment placed the donor in the COV1001 Ad26.COV2.S trial arm. In the study, Ad26.COV2.S was injected intramuscularly once, or twice 56 days apart. General observations from the study: Measurements of TCR breadth and depth may have given underestimates of the total T cell responses.

The CDR3 is 16 amino acids. Germline-derived CDR1 and CDR2 are SGHDT and YYEEEE. Trimming took off 0 bases at V and 0 bases at J, with 9 bases between the two ends. Method: immunoSEQ multiplex PCR; TCRdb's copy keeps in-frame clones and lacks some. The sample holds around 270,000 clones, around 88% seen once. As regards this clone: Its antigen is currently unknown.

Treatment noted: roughly 18 received Ad26.COV2.S at low or high dose, single or two shots; about 5 received placebo; per-sample allocation not given. The samples date from day 63 after the first vaccine or placebo injection. The sequence was obtained from a person aged 18-60 years who received the Ad26.COV2.S COVID-19 vaccine or a placebo. The sequenced sample was peripheral blood, obtained in a trial of Ad26.COV2.S vaccine versus placebo. The rearrangement uses TRBV5-6 and TRBJ2-2, with a tentative D call TRBD2 (5 bases). CDR3 nucleotides: TGTGCCAGCAGCTTGGCCCCTAGCCCGAACACCGGGGAGCTGTTTTTT. Amino acids: CASSLAPSPNTGELFF.